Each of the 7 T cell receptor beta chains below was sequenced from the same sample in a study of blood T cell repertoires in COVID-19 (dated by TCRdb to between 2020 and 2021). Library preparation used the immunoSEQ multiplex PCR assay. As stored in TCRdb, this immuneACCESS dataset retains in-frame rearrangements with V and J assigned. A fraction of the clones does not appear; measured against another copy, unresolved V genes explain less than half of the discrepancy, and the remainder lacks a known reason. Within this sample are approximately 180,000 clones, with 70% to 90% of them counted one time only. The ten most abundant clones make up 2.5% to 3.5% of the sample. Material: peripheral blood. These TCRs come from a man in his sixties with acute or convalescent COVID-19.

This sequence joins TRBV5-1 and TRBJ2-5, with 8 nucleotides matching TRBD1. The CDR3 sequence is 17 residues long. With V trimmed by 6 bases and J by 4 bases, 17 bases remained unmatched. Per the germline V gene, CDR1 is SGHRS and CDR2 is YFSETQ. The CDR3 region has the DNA TGCGCCAGCATCCCAACCCAGGGGGCGCGGGAACGAGAGACCCAGTACTTC. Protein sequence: CASIPTQGARERETQYF. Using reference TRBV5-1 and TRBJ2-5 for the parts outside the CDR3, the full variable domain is KAGVTQTPRYLIKTRGQQVTLSCSPISGHRSVSWYQQTPGQGLQFLFEYFSETQRNKGNFPGRFSGRQFSNSRSEMNVSTLELGDSALYLCASIPTQGARERETQYFGPGTRLLVL.

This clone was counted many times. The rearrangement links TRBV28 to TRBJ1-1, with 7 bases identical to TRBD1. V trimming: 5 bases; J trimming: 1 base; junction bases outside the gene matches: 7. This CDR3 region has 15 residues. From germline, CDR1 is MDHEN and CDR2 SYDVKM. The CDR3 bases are TGTGCCAGCAGTCTAACAGGGGTTAAGAACACTGAAGCTTTCTTT. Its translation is CASSLTGVKNTEAFF.

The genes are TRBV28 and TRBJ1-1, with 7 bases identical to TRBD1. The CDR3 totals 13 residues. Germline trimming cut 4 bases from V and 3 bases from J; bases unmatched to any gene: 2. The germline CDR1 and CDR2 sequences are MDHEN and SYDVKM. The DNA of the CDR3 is TGTGCCAGCAGTTCACAGGGGTACACTGAAGCTTTCTTT. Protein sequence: CASSSQGYTEAFF. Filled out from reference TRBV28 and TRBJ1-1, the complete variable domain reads DVKVTQSSRYLVKRTGEKVFLECVQDMDHENMFWYRQDPGLGLRLIYFSYDVKMKEKGDIPEGYSVSREKKERFSLILESASTNQTSMYLCASSSQGYTEAFFGQGTRLTVV.

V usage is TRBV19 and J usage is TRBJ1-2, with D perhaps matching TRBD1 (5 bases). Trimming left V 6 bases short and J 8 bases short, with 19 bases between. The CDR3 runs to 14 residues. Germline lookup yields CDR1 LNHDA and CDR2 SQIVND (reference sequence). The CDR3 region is CASRLFPDSPGYTF. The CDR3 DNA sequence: TGTGCCAGTAGACTGTTTCCCGACAGCCCGGGCTACACCTTC.

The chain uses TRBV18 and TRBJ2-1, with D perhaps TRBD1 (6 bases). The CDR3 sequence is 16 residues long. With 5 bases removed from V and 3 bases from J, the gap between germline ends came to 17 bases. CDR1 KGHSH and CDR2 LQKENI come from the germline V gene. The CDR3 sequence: CASSFRDQGSYNEQFF. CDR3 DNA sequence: TGTGCCAGCTCATTCCGGGACCAGGGGAGCTACAATGAGCAGTTCTTC.

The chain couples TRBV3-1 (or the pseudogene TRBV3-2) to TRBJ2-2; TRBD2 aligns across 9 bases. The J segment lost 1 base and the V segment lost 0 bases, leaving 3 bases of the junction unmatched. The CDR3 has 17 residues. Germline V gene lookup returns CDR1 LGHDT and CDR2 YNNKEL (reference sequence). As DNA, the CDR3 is TGTGCCAGCAGCCAAGATAGACTAGCGGTGAACACCGGGGAGCTGTTTTTT. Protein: CASSQDRLAVNTGELFF.

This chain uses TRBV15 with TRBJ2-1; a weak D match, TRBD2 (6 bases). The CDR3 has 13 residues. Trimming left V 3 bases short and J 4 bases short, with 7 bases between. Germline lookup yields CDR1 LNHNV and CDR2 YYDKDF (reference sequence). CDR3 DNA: TGTGCCACCAGCAGGGGGACTTACAATGAGCAGTTCTTC. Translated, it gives CATSRGTYNEQFF.